The T cell receptor (beta chain) under discussion was sequenced for a study of blood T cell repertoires in COVID-19. Overall study context: Spain, Italy and the United States supplied samples that represented acute and convalescent COVID-19.

Membership in each cohort depended on participant-reported clinical history. In the original workflow: Amplification with reference gene primers provided the estimates of nucleated cell counts. Assay: immunoSEQ multiplex PCR; the TCRdb copy retains only in-frame clones and omits some. The DNA gave D and trimming, while V, J and clone size come from that table. The sample contains around 260,000 clones, 84% of which appear only once. Germline V gives CDR1 MNHEY, CDR2 SMNVEV (reference sequence). V lost 4 bases, J lost 2 bases, and 20 bases lay in between. The CDR3 length is 18 residues. This clonotype originated in a man aged 25-45 years with acute COVID-19. Sequenced: PBMCs or T cells enriched from blood (not recorded which). The chain links TRBV27 to TRBJ1-4; D not resolved. The chain's CDR3 is CASSSRGLTGGTNEKLFF. The CDR3 DNA reads TGTGCCAGCAGTTCTCGCGGACTCACGGGTGGGACTAATGAAAAACTGTTTTTT. Drawing the rest from reference TRBV27 and TRBJ1-4, the complete variable domain is EAQVTQNPRYLITVTGKKLTVTCSQNMNHEYMSWYRQDPGLGLRQIYYSMNVEVTDKGDVPEGYKVSRKEKRNFPLILESPSPNQTSLYFCASSSRGLTGGTNEKLFFGSGTQLSVL.